The 11 T cell receptor beta chains below all came from one sample that was sequenced in a study of T cell repertoires in cytomegalovirus infection. TCRdb fed the reads into MiXCR, producing one record per CDR3 protein. The sample shows over 450,000 distinct CDR3 sequences, about 10% of them seen only once. The specimen sequenced was PBMCs. All receptors derive from a human donor in good health (CMV status not recorded). Some clones in this sample may be carry-over from other donors' samples.

Note on this clonotype: A much bigger clone sits one base away, suggesting this may be a read error. The rearrangement links TRBV19 to TRBJ2-1, with TRBD2 matching 9 bases. The germline gives CDR1 LNHDA, CDR2 SQIVND (reference sequence). The CDR3 covers 14 residues. This CDR3 reads CASSLGGGAGEEFF. CDR3 DNA sequence: TGTGCCAGTAGTCTGGGCGGGGGGGCCGGTGAGGAGTTCTTC.

This clonotype was seen many times. The gene calls are TRBV4-1 and TRBJ1-1; 7 nucleotides agree with TRBD1. The CDR3 extends over 15 amino acids. The junction had 4 bases not matched to a gene; V was cut back by 2 bases and J by 1 base. Per the germline V gene, CDR1 is MGHRA and CDR2 is YSYEKL. CDR3 bases: TGCGCCAGCAGCCAACCCGGGACAGCGAACACTGAAGCTTTCTTT. Protein product: CASSQPGTANTEAFF.

This clonotype was counted a few times. This rearrangement joins TRBV5-1 to TRBJ2-7, with D unclear. This CDR3 is built from 12 residues. The V end lost 1 base, the J end lost 5 bases, and 7 bases lay between the germline ends. Germline CDR1 is SGHRS and CDR2 is YFSETQ. Here the CDR3 DNA reads TGCGCCAGCAGCTTGAAAACGGACGAGCAGTACTTC. It yields the protein CASSLKTDEQYF.

J is TRBJ2-5 and V is TRBV20-1; 12 bases are a match to TRBD1. Germline CDR1 DFQATT, CDR2 SNEGSKA (reference sequence). CDR3 size: 16 residues. V lost 6 bases to trimming and J lost 5 bases; unmatched junction nucleotides: 13. CDR3: CSADPAGTGGLETQYF. The CDR3 nucleotides are TGCAGTGCGGATCCTGCGGGGACAGGGGGCTTGGAGACCCAGTACTTC.

This clonotype was counted many times. This chain links TRBV7-9 with TRBJ2-1; TRBD2 might be the D (6 bases). Germline assignment: CDR1 SEHNR and CDR2 FQNEAQ (reference sequence). The CDR3 spans 15 residues. V was cut by 0 bases and J by 1 base, with 7 bases left in between. The CDR3: CASSLALASYNEQFF. The CDR3 bases are TGTGCCAGCAGCTTAGCGCTAGCGTCCTACAATGAGCAGTTCTTC.

CDR3 bases: TGTGCCAGCAGGACCGGGACAAGCAATCAGCCCCAGCATTTT. Encoded protein: CASRTGTSNQPQHF. V is TRBV2 and J is TRBJ1-5; TRBD1 is a possible D gene (6 bases). Germline CDR1 and CDR2: SNHLY and FYNNEI. The CDR3 covers 14 residues. With 6 bases removed from V and 1 base from J, the gap between germline ends came to 10 bases.

The table lists this clonotype with many counts. CDR3 DNA sequence: TGCGCCAGCAGCCCCAGGGGAAGCCATCGAGCGGGAGCTTCCTACGAGCAGTACTTC. This translates into CASSPRGSHRAGASYEQYF. This chain uses TRBV4-1 with TRBJ2-7; 8 bases map to TRBD2. Germline CDR1 and CDR2: MGHRA and YSYEKL. The CDR3 loop spans 19 amino acids. J gave up 1 base and V 4 bases, and 18 bases lay outside the gene matches.

This clonotype was observed a few times. V is TRBV7-9 and J is TRBJ2-3; D gene uncertain. The CDR3 covers 12 residues. The V end was cut by 3 bases, the J end by 8 bases, with 9 bases between. Looked up from germline, CDR1 is SEHNR and CDR2 is FQNEAQ (reference sequence). The CDR3 reads CASSFVATTQYF. The DNA for the CDR3 is TGTGCCAGCAGCTTTGTCGCGACTACGCAGTATTTT.

The rearrangement joins TRBV27 to TRBJ2-1, with D maybe TRBD2 (7 bases). V dropped 5 bases and J dropped 7 bases, with 15 bases sitting between them. Germline V gives CDR1 MNHEY, CDR2 SMNVEV (reference sequence). This CDR3 is 14 amino acids long. The CDR3 bases are TGTGCCAGCAGTGAGGGGGGGGGCGGGAATGAGCAGTTCTTC. Amino acids: CASSEGGGGNEQFF.

This clonotype turned up a few times. The chain joins TRBV7-9 to TRBJ2-2, with D perhaps matching TRBD1 or TRBD2 (6 bases each). The CDR3 has 14 residues. CDR1 is SEHNR and CDR2 is FQNEAQ in the germline V gene (reference sequence). V lost 0 bases and J 6 bases, leaving 8 bases between the germline ends. CDR3 in DNA: TGTGCCAGCAGCTTAGCAGGGGGGCCCGGGGAGCTGTTTTTT. Translated, it gives CASSLAGGPGELFF.

This clonotype showed up just a few times. The CDR3 loop reads CASNSGPSYEQYF. The CDR3, as DNA: TGTGCCAGCAACTCGGGACCTTCCTACGAGCAGTACTTC. The chain has TRBV28 and TRBJ2-7; D may match TRBD1 or TRBD2 (5 bases each). Per germline, CDR1 MDHEN and CDR2 SYDVKM. The V gene lost 7 bases and the J gene lost 1 base, with 11 bases spanning the gap. This CDR3 contains 13 residues.